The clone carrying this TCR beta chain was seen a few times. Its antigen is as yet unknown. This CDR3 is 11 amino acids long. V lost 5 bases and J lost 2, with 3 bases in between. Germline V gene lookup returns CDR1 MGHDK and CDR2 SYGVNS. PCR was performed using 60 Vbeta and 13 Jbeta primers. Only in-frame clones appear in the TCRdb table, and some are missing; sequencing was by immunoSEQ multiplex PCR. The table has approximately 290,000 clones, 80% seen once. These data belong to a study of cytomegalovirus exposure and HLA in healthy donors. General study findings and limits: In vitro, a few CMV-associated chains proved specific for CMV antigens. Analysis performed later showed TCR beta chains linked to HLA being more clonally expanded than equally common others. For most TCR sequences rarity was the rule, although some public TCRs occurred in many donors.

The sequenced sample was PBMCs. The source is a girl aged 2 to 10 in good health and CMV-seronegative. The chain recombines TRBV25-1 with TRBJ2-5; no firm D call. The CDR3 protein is CASSPQETQYF. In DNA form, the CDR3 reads TGTGCCAGCAGTCCTCAAGAGACCCAGTACTTC.